This section outlines one T cell receptor (beta chain) sequence together with its context. Its antigen is currently unknown. These data come from a study of graft-versus-host responses after intestinal transplantation. The source of post-transplant bone marrow was the posterior iliac crest or another site. TCRdb's table, derived via immunoSEQ multiplex PCR, lists solely in-frame clones and lacks some. The table lists 65,000 to 85,000 clones, roughly 90% of them singletons. Study-level points and caveats: GvH clones were identified in recipient marrow, with some first appearing in ileum or blood. Across patients carrying graft-donor T cell macrochimerism, allografts held high graft-versus-host to host-versus-graft clonal ratios.

CDR1 is MNHEY, CDR2 SMNVEV, per germline (reference sequence). This CDR3 spans 14 amino acids. Trimming took off 5 bases at V and 4 bases at J, with 14 bases between the two ends. The sequence derives from a human patient who received an intestinal transplant, so some T cells may come from the graft donor. This chain connects TRBV27 to TRBJ1-1; D call uncertain. Sample: bone marrow, taken approximately 700 days after intestinal transplantation. CDR3: CASSTALSGTEAFF. The CDR3 DNA sequence: TGTGCCAGCAGTACTGCCCTGTCTGGCACTGAAGCTTTCTTT.